This T cell receptor beta chain is from a study of CD8 T cells in ankylosing spondylitis. General study points: Ankylosing spondylitis blood seemed to carry a telltale TCR beta motif made of under ten highly homologous variants. According to the report, clones linked to the disease were significantly enriched in matched synovial fluid samples taken from ankylosing spondylitis patients. CD8+ by phenotype, disease-linked clones were relatively rare in peripheral blood. Earlier work had already found some motif variants in reactive arthritis synovial fluid and blood.

This clonotype was seen more than once but under ten times. The antigen remains unidentified. Using quantitative 5'-RACE with molecular barcodes, the authors made TCR beta libraries. TCRdb ran MiXCR on the 5' RACE reads and lists one entry per CDR3 protein. The repertoire has about 540,000 distinct CDR3 sequences, approximately 11% of them found once; the top ten carry about 6.8%. CDR1 LNHNV and CDR2 YYDKDF come from the germline V gene (reference sequence). The CDR3 has 15 residues. Trimming left V 2 bases short and J 4 bases short, with 11 bases between. The sample comprised blood, either unsorted or a sorted T cell fraction (not recorded which). The gene calls are TRBV15 and TRBJ1-4; weak D call: TRBD1 (6 bases). This clonotype originated in a male donor with ankylosing spondylitis. The CDR3 reads CATSRPQGVNEKLFF. The CDR3 DNA sequence: TGTGCCACCAGCAGACCACAGGGTGTTAATGAAAAACTGTTTTTT.